Listed below are T cell receptor beta chains from one sample, sequenced in a study of T-cell reconstitution after alpha-beta-depleted transplantation in children. TCRdb ran MiXCR on the PCR reads and lists one entry per CDR3 protein. The table includes roughly 76,000 distinct CDR3 sequences, around 9.9% detected once. Sequenced material: PBMCs, taken before TCRalphabeta/CD19-depleted stem cell transplant. All receptors come from a boy younger than 18 with acute myeloid leukemia, due to receive a stem cell transplant. The CDR3 runs from the conserved cysteine through the conserved F or W. D genes are given only for firm matches. The listing skips clone size in some rows; elsewhere it reads once, few, many or a size class.

j_call d_call v_call clone_size cdr3_nt cdr3_aa
TRBJ2-7 TRBD2 TRBV29-1 many TGCAGCGTCGAGGGAGGGAACGAGCAGTACTTC CSVEGGNEQYF
TRBJ1-5 . TRBV19 . TGTGCCAGTAGTATAGATCGATCTTCCCCTAATCAGCCCCAGCATTTT CASSIDRSSPNQPQHF
TRBJ2-1 TRBD2 TRBV5-1 many TGCGCCAGCACTATTCGGGCGGGAGGGGAGGTACGCAATGAGCAGTTCTTC CASTIRAGGEVRNEQFF
TRBJ1-1 . TRBV20-1 many TGCAGTGCCCCGCCACGGGGGTTGTCGAACACTGAAGCTTTCTTT CSAPPRGLSNTEAFF
TRBJ2-3 TRBD2 TRBV18 . TGTGCCAGCTCACCACTGGGACTAAGCACAGATACGCAGTATTTT CASSPLGLSTDTQYF
TRBJ2-1 . TRBV27 many TGTGCCAGCAGTTTATATTTCGGAGCCCGGGACAATGAGCAGTTCTTC CASSLYFGARDNEQFF
TRBJ2-4 . TRBV11-2 few TGTGCCAGCAGCTTAGAAACGTCTTGGGGGGCAAAAAACATTCAGTACTTC CASSLETSWGAKNIQYF
TRBJ1-1 . TRBV5-1 many TGCGCCAGCTTCGGGAACACTGAAGCTTTCTTT CASFGNTEAFF
TRBJ2-1 TRBD2 TRBV7-9 many TGTGCCAGCAGCTTGCTAGCGGGAGACAATGAGCAGTTCTTC CASSLLAGDNEQFF
TRBJ1-6 . TRBV27 many TGTGCCAGCACCCCGAGGGAACGTTCACCCCTCCACTTT CASTPRERSPLHF
TRBJ2-3 . TRBV4-3 many TGCGCCAGCAGCCAGGGTCGTTCAGATACGCAGTATTTT CASSQGRSDTQYF
TRBJ2-3 . TRBV5-1 . TGCGCCAGCAGCTTGGAAGGGAGATCGACAGATACGCAGTATTTT CASSLEGRSTDTQYF
TRBJ2-5 . TRBV28 few TGTGCCAGCAGTCCCGGGACCGAAGAGACCCAGTACTTC CASSPGTEETQYF
TRBJ2-2 . TRBV12-3/TRBV12-4 many TGTGCCAGCTCGGGGCGCGGTGACACCGGGGAGCTGTTTTTT CASSGRGDTGELFF
TRBJ2-1 TRBD2 TRBV20-1 many TGCAGTGCTAGACCACCGGGACTAGCGGGATTTGAGCAGTTCTTC CSARPPGLAGFEQFF
TRBJ2-1 TRBD1 TRBV5-1 many TGCGCCAGCAATTCAGCCGGGACAGAGGAGAGTGAGCAGTTCTTC CASNSAGTEESEQFF